The clone carrying this T cell receptor (beta chain) is categorized as medium-sized (0.01 to 0.1%). V was trimmed by 0 bases and J by 0 bases, leaving 7 bases between them. This CDR3 has 16 amino acids. Germline CDR1 and CDR2: SGHRS and YFSETQ. Using its own MiXCR run on the RT-PCR reads, TCRdb lists one record per CDR3 protein. The data contain hundreds of distinct CDR3 sequences, 30% to 45% of them singletons. This sequence was found in a female donor with primary Sjogren's syndrome. V gene TRBV5-1 combines with J gene TRBJ1-6; D is unclear. The sample consisted of memory CD4+ T cells from salivary gland. Here the CDR3 reads CASSLGSSSYNSPLHF. Here the CDR3 DNA reads TGCGCCAGCAGCTTGGGATCAAGCTCCTATAATTCACCCCTCCACTTT.